This TCR beta chain appears in the sequencing data of a study of blood T cell repertoires in COVID-19 (dated by TCRdb to the early 2020s). About the investigation overall: Samples from collaborators originated in the United States, Italy and Spain and spanned both the acute and convalescent phases of COVID-19. Where available, HLA class I and class II types were obtained from metadata supplied by the sample provider rather than from assay-based typing. The samples were drawn from two sources: the first 160 participants of the ongoing ImmuneRACE study, and over 1,000 subjects contributed by 6 global collaborators. The material from the prospective study consisted of cDNA or gDNA derived from T cells, B-cell-depleted T cells, or PBMCs. Subjects who had been exposed to COVID-19, were actively infected with it, or had recovered from it provided the deeply sampled blood TCRbeta repertoires that made up the dataset. A de-identified subject ID, COVID-19 status, age in years and sex were almost always included in the sample metadata. The repertoires were released in a freely available public database meant as a resource for research on the immune response to SARS-CoV-2. Findings and caveats that apply to the study as a whole: Clinical and demographic metadata were provided uncurated, with the amount varying by source and participant.

TCRbeta CDR3 regions were amplified from genomic DNA by means of the immunoSEQ Assay, a bias-controlled multiplex PCR. Regarding the original processing steps: The number of nucleated cells in each sample was estimated from the amplification of reference gene primers within the assay. Sequence reads were collapsed and filtered to measure the absolute abundance of every unique TCRbeta CDR3 rearrangement. For each sample, productive Simpson clonality was calculated by taking the square root of Simpson's diversity index across productive rearrangements. Imported from immuneACCESS, the table was reduced by TCRdb to in-frame sequences with V and J called. These copies leave out some clones; in studies compared against another copy, an unresolved V gene accounts for under half, and the cause of the remainder is not known. From that table come the V and J calls and clone size; the DNA was used to work out D and trimming. A total of 130,000 to 150,000 clones appear in this sample, roughly 80% of them only once. Around 6.8% of the sample is held by the ten biggest clonotypes.

Each collaborating institution followed its own protocols to collect whole blood in K2EDTA tubes. Collaborator samples were shipped for TCRbeta analysis as frozen whole blood, isolated PBMCs, or DNA extracted from either sample type. CDR1 and CDR2, per the germline V gene, are SNHLY and FYNNEI. Between the V and J ends, shortened by 3 bases and 8 bases respectively, the junction contains 11 bases. From its cysteine to its phenylalanine, the CDR3 spans 14 amino acids. Just CDR3 DNA is preserved here, 42 bases in frame from base 1. This clone was found a few times. Its antigen is unknown. One base away there is no much larger clone; base qualities are not given.

The receptor was derived from a human donor in a cohort sampled during active COVID-19. Sequenced: peripheral blood. The V gene is TRBV2 and the J gene is TRBJ1-6; 6 matching bases give a weak D call of TRBD1. The CDR3 loop reads CASSESRGDSPLHF. The DNA sequence follows: TGTGCCAGCAGTGAGAGCAGGGGTGATTCACCCCTCCACTTT.